This is a list of T cell receptor beta chains from one sample in a study of blood T cell repertoires in COVID-19. Data came from immunoSEQ multiplex PCR; TCRdb stores just in-frame clones and leaves some out. The sample lists about 49,000 clones; roughly 82% were seen once. Sequencing input: peripheral blood. The receptor source for this set is a woman between 55 and 75 years old with acute or convalescent COVID-19. Both conserved end residues are part of each CDR3. The D gene is left open where the match is weak. Some rows mark clone size as missing; the rest say once, few, many or name a class of expanded clone.

D: TRBD1
size: .
V: TRBV28
J: TRBJ1-6
CDR3: CASSLGGQYNSPLHF
DNA: TGTGCCAGCAGTTTGGGGGGACAGTATAATTCACCCCTCCACTTT

D: .
size: .
V: TRBV6-1
J: TRBJ1-6
CDR3: CASSEATGTPLHF
DNA: TGTGCCAGCAGTGAAGCCACAGGGACACCCCTCCACTTT

D: TRBD1
size: .
V: TRBV5-1
J: TRBJ2-7
CDR3: CASSLAGRQGVPYEQYF
DNA: TGCGCCAGCAGCTTGGCGGGGCGACAGGGGGTTCCCTACGAGCAGTACTTC

D: .
size: .
V: TRBV20-1
J: TRBJ2-7
CDR3: CSASVDEQYF
DNA: TGCAGTGCTAGTGTCGACGAGCAGTACTTC

D: TRBD1
size: .
V: TRBV5-6
J: TRBJ2-7
CDR3: CASSWGGTGTYEQYF
DNA: TGTGCCAGCAGCTGGGGCGGGACAGGGACCTACGAGCAGTACTTC

D: .
size: once
V: TRBV27
J: TRBJ1-2
CDR3: CASSATGYYGYTF
DNA: TGTGCCAGCAGTGCAACAGGGTACTATGGCTACACCTTC

D: TRBD2
size: .
V: TRBV15
J: TRBJ2-3
CDR3: CATSRSKTSGGAFKTDTQYF
DNA: TGTGCCACCAGCAGATCCAAGACTAGCGGGGGGGCCTTTAAGACAGATACGCAGTATTTT

D: TRBD1
size: .
V: TRBV3-1/TRBV3-2
J: TRBJ1-2
CDR3: CASSPLGRGQGGYTF
DNA: TGTGCCAGCAGCCCCCTGGGCAGGGGGCAAGGAGGCTACACCTTC

D: TRBD2
size: once
V: TRBV27
J: TRBJ2-7
CDR3: CASSTRGLGQYF
DNA: TGTGCCAGCAGTACCCGGGGACTAGGGCAGTACTTC

D: TRBD1
size: .
V: TRBV5-6
J: TRBJ1-3
CDR3: CASSSPGTASSSTIYF
DNA: TGTGCCAGCAGCTCGCCAGGGACAGCCTCATCCTCCACCATATATTTT

D: TRBD2
size: .
V: TRBV28
J: TRBJ2-7
CDR3: CASSFLVAGRSYEQYF
DNA: TGTGCCAGCAGTTTTCTAGTAGCGGGAAGATCATACGAGCAGTACTTC

D: .
size: .
V: TRBV27
J: TRBJ2-2
CDR3: CASSLKARGLNTGELFF
DNA: TGTGCCAGCAGTTTAAAGGCCAGGGGTCTGAACACCGGGGAGCTGTTTTTT

D: TRBD1
size: .
V: TRBV7-9
J: TRBJ1-1
CDR3: CASSLTGAMNTEAFF
DNA: TGTGCCAGCAGCCTCACAGGGGCCATGAACACTGAAGCTTTCTTT

D: TRBD1
size: .
V: TRBV5-1
J: TRBJ1-4
CDR3: CASSLGQGVRLTEKLFF
DNA: TGCGCCAGCAGCTTGGGACAGGGGGTCCGCCTAACTGAAAAACTGTTTTTT

D: TRBD1
size: .
V: TRBV18
J: TRBJ2-1
CDR3: CASSPSGQGAYNEQFF
DNA: TGTGCCAGCTCACCATCTGGACAGGGGGCCTACAATGAGCAGTTCTTC

D: TRBD1
size: once
V: TRBV7-9
J: TRBJ1-2
CDR3: CASSSIRQGQNYGYTF
DNA: TGTGCCAGCAGCTCCATTCGACAGGGGCAGAACTATGGCTACACCTTC

D: TRBD1
size: .
V: TRBV11-3
J: TRBJ1-5
CDR3: CASSLDTLIGGSCQPQHF
DNA: TGTGCCAGCAGCTTAGATACCCTAATAGGGGGCTCATGTCAGCCCCAGCATTTT

D: .
size: .
V: TRBV5-1
J: TRBJ1-1
CDR3: CASSLDRANTEAFF
DNA: TGCGCCAGCAGCTTGGACAGGGCTAACACTGAAGCTTTCTTT

D: .
size: .
V: TRBV12-3/TRBV12-4
J: TRBJ1-6
CDR3: CASSFRGNSPLHF
DNA: TGTGCCAGCAGTTTTCGGGGTAATTCACCCCTCCACTTT

D: .
size: .
V: TRBV19
J: TRBJ1-2
CDR3: CASRLDSHYGYTF
DNA: TGTGCCAGTCGCCTCGACAGCCACTATGGCTACACCTTC

D: .
size: .
V: TRBV11-1
J: TRBJ1-1
CDR3: CASSLTRTARNTEAFF
DNA: TGTGCCAGCAGCTTGACCAGAACAGCCCGGAACACTGAAGCTTTCTTT

D: .
size: few
V: TRBV10-3
J: TRBJ2-3
CDR3: CAISISTDTQYF
DNA: TGTGCCATCAGCATTAGCACAGATACGCAGTATTTT

D: TRBD2
size: .
V: TRBV5-1
J: TRBJ2-1
CDR3: CASSLTLAGDNEQFF
DNA: TGCGCCAGCAGCTTGACCCTAGCGGGAGACAATGAGCAGTTCTTC

D: TRBD2
size: .
V: TRBV4-2
J: TRBJ2-5
CDR3: CASSQTGLVRETQYF
DNA: TGTGCCAGCAGCCAAACGGGACTAGTGCGAGAGACCCAGTACTTC

D: TRBD2
size: .
V: TRBV4-2
J: TRBJ2-5
CDR3: CASSQELGGSETQYF
DNA: TGTGCCAGCAGCCAAGAATTGGGCGGGAGTGAGACCCAGTACTTC

D: .
size: .
V: TRBV10-1
J: TRBJ2-3
CDR3: CASSDISPDTQYF
DNA: TGCGCCAGCAGTGATATTAGCCCAGATACGCAGTATTTT

D: .
size: .
V: TRBV24-1
J: TRBJ2-4
CDR3: CATSDSTRVRVQYF
DNA: TGTGCCACCAGTGATTCGACACGGGTGCGGGTTCAGTACTTC

D: .
size: .
V: TRBV18
J: TRBJ1-5
CDR3: CASSPQQYSNQPQHF
DNA: TGTGCCAGCTCACCACAACAGTATAGCAATCAGCCCCAGCATTTT

D: TRBD1
size: few
V: TRBV2
J: TRBJ1-5
CDR3: CASSPWDSSNQPQHF
DNA: TGTGCCAGCAGTCCCTGGGACAGTAGCAATCAGCCCCAGCATTTT

D: TRBD1
size: .
V: TRBV19
J: TRBJ1-5
CDR3: CASNRDRSVGQPQHF
DNA: TGTGCCAGCAACCGGGACAGGAGTGTTGGGCAGCCCCAGCATTTT

D: .
size: .
V: TRBV2
J: TRBJ1-3
CDR3: CASSEALALSGNTIYF
DNA: TGTGCCAGCAGTGAAGCGCTGGCTCTCTCTGGAAACACCATATATTTT

D: .
size: .
V: TRBV5-1
J: TRBJ1-1
CDR3: CASRSGGFDTEAFF
DNA: TGCGCCAGCCGCAGTGGAGGTTTCGACACTGAAGCTTTCTTT

D: TRBD2
size: .
V: TRBV27
J: TRBJ2-2
CDR3: CASGPIGGTSRTGELFF
DNA: TGTGCCAGCGGACCCATAGGGGGGACTAGCAGAACCGGGGAGCTGTTTTTT

D: .
size: .
V: TRBV5-1
J: TRBJ1-4
CDR3: CASSFQGKNEKLFF
DNA: TGCGCCAGCAGCTTCCAGGGGAAGAATGAAAAACTGTTTTTT

D: .
size: .
V: TRBV29-1
J: TRBJ1-2
CDR3: CSVAAATYGYTF
DNA: TGCAGCGTTGCGGCAGCGACCTATGGCTACACCTTC

D: .
size: .
V: TRBV19
J: TRBJ1-5
CDR3: CASSIGGYSNQPQHF
DNA: TGTGCCAGTAGTATAGGAGGGTATAGCAATCAGCCCCAGCATTTT

D: .
size: few
V: TRBV3-1/TRBV3-2
J: TRBJ2-5
CDR3: CASSQYRVSGPQETQYF
DNA: TGTGCCAGCAGCCAATACCGGGTTAGCGGACCCCAAGAGACCCAGTACTTC